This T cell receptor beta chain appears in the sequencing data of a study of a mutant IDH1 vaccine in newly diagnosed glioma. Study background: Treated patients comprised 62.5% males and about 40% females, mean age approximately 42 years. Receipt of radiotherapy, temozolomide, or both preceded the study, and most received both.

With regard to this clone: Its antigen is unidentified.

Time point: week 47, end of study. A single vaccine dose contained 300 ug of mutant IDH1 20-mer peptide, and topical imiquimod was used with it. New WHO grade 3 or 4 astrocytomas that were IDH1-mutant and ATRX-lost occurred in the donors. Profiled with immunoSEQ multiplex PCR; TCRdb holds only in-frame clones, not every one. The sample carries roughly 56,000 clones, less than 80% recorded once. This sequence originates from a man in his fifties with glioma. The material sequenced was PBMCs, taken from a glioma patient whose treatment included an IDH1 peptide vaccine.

CDR3 sequence reads: CSVGWGTGELFF. CDR3 bases: TGCAGCGTTGGTTGGGGCACCGGGGAGCTGTTTTTT. The genes are TRBV29-1 and TRBJ2-2; D gene unclear. From germline, CDR1 is SQVTM and CDR2 ANQGSEA. The CDR3 is 12 residues long. Trimming took off 4 bases at V and 4 bases at J, with 7 bases between the two ends.